This T cell receptor beta chain was identified in a study of radiotherapy plus CTLA-4 blockade in lung cancer. Study details: Objective responses were seen in about a sixth of patients, disease control in more than 30%.

Findings and limits, study-wide: TCR clones originating in tumors grew in number in blood after radiotherapy plus ipilimumab. It was early blood T cell clone dynamics, with interferon-beta, that reportedly best predicted response.

Patients with chemo-refractory metastatic non-small-cell lung cancer received focal radiation plus CTLA-4 blockade with ipilimumab. Measured with immunoSEQ multiplex PCR; TCRdb has only the in-frame clones, and not every one. This sample has 70,000 to 95,000 clones; approximately 86% occur once, and the top ten carry roughly 17%. This clone has just a few counts. No antigen is known for it. The CDR3 loop spans 16 amino acids. Germline assignment: CDR1 SNHLY and CDR2 FYNNEI. Germline trimming cut 8 bases from V and 0 bases from J; bases unmatched to any gene: 9. The sequences come from peripheral blood, collected from a patient treated with radiotherapy plus ipilimumab. The sequence was obtained from a human donor with non-small cell lung cancer that progressed on radiotherapy plus ipilimumab. The chain uses TRBV2 and TRBJ1-1, with TRBD1 matching over 10 bases. For the CDR3, the DNA is TGTGCCAGCCGACACAGGGGACAGGGGATGAACACTGAAGCTTTCTTT. Amino acids: CASRHRGQGMNTEAFF.